The sequence of this TCR beta chain was determined in a study of T-cell memory formation after mild COVID-19. Across the whole study: Most TCR clusters belonged to a single donor.

In regard to this clonotype: Its cognate antigen is unknown.

One entry per CDR3 protein results from TCRdb running MiXCR on the 5' RACE reads. The table lists 300,000 to 350,000 distinct CDR3 sequences, over 11% of them singletons. General study results and limits: Pre-infection memory already had some responding clones, implying cross-reactive memory joined.

Trimming cost V 3 bases and J 0 bases, with 14 bases left between them. This CDR3 is 16 amino acids long. Per the germline V gene, CDR1 is SEHNR and CDR2 is FQNEAQ (reference sequence). What was sequenced was PBMCs or a T cell subset sorted from them (not recorded which). The chain has TRBV7-9 and TRBJ1-1, with D unclear. This TCR came from a man younger than 30 who had mild COVID-19 (a few samples of this study predate the infection). Cell type and time point are not known. CDR3 amino acids: CASSFEATRMNTEAFF. The CDR3 region has the DNA TGTGCCAGCAGCTTTGAGGCAACGCGAATGAACACTGAAGCTTTCTTT.